These 19 T cell receptor beta chains were sequenced from one sample in a study of CD8 T cells in Susac syndrome. An amount of RNA that ranged from 0.5 to 1 ug was reverse transcribed with random hexamers. From the immunoSEQ multiplex PCR reads, TCRdb called clonotypes with MiXCR, one entry per CDR3 protein. The data hold a few hundred thousand distinct CDR3 sequences, with 80% to 95% observed a single time. The sample comprised CD4+ T cells from PBMCs. The receptors stem from a human donor with multiple sclerosis.

The chain is built from TRBV19 and TRBJ2-5; no clear D gene. CDR1 LNHDA and CDR2 SQIVND come from the germline V gene (reference sequence). The CDR3 covers 13 residues. CDR3 sequence reads: CATTSAAQETQYF. Here the CDR3 DNA reads TGTGCGACAACGTCGGCGGCTCAAGAGACCCAGTACTTC.

This chain connects TRBV20-1 to TRBJ1-5; D uncertain. Germline V gene data show CDR1 as DFQATT and CDR2 as SNEGSKA (reference sequence). The CDR3 consists of 12 residues. Written as DNA, the CDR3 is TGCAGCTATGGGGAAGGCAATCAGCCCCAGCATTTT. Amino acids: CSYGEGNQPQHF.

The rearrangement joins TRBV9 to TRBJ2-1; D is unresolved. CDR3 length: 15 amino acids. Looked up from germline, CDR1 is SGDLS and CDR2 is YYNGEE. Trimming removed 5 bases at V and 0 bases at J, with 12 bases between. Here the CDR3 reads CASSRTVGSYNEQFF. The DNA of the CDR3 is TGTGCCAGCAGTCGAACGGTGGGCTCCTACAATGAGCAGTTCTTC. The variable domain in full, with the rest retrieved from reference TRBV9 and TRBJ2-1, is DSGVTQTPKHLITATGQRVTLRCSPRSGDLSVYWYQQSLDQGLQFLIQYYNGEERAKGNILERFSAQQFPDLHSELNLSSLELGDSALYFCASSRTVGSYNEQFFGPGTRLTVL.

This rearrangement joins TRBV3-1 to TRBJ2-2; D not certain. V lost 3 bases, J lost 6 bases, and 17 bases lay in between. CDR1 is LGHDT, CDR2 YNNKEL, per germline (reference sequence). This CDR3 has 16 residues. The CDR3 loop is CASSHPPGPTAGELFF. The CDR3 DNA follows: TGTGCCAGCAGCCACCCCCCGGGCCCGACTGCCGGGGAGCTGTTTTTT.

The rearrangement links TRBV6-5 to TRBJ2-5, with D perhaps matching TRBD2 (5 bases). The CDR3 extends over 15 amino acids. The V and J ends lost 1 base and 2 bases respectively, with 11 bases between them. Looked up from germline, CDR1 is MNHEY and CDR2 is SVGAGI. The CDR3 loop is CASSYFGLPQETQYF. CDR3 sequence (DNA): TGTGCCAGCAGTTACTTTGGACTGCCACAAGAGACCCAGTACTTC.

The chain carries TRBV5-1 and TRBJ1-1; TRBD1 agrees at 7 bases. The CDR3 contains 15 residues. J lost 5 bases, V lost 0 bases, and 7 bases had no gene match. CDR1 and CDR2 from the germline V gene are SGHRS and YFSETQ. DNA for the CDR3: TGCGCCAGCAGCTTGGGAGCAGGGGGATTGACTGAAGCTTTCTTT. Its translation: CASSLGAGGLTEAFF.

V usage is TRBV4-1 and J usage is TRBJ2-6; 9 bases are shared with TRBD1. In germline, CDR1 is MGHRA, CDR2 YSYEKL. Trimming removed 5 bases from V and 1 base from J; junction bases left unmatched: 15. CDR3 length: 20 amino acids. The CDR3, as DNA: TGCGCCAGCAGCTCCCCCCGACGACAGGGGGGATATTCTGGGGCCAACGTCCTGACTTTC. It translates to CASSSPRRQGGYSGANVLTF.

This chain connects TRBV4-1 to TRBJ1-4; TRBD1 matches at 7 bases. Germline V gene sequence: CDR1 MGHRA, CDR2 YSYEKL. The V segment lost 4 bases and the J segment 5 bases; nucleotides outside the gene matches: 10. The CDR3 extends over 16 amino acids. The CDR3 bases are TGCGCCAGCAGCCGACCCGGACAGGCAAGGAATGAAAAACTGTTTTTT. As protein: CASSRPGQARNEKLFF.

The chain joins TRBV14 to TRBJ2-3; D remains ambiguous. Germline-derived CDR1 and CDR2 are SGHDN and FVKESK. The CDR3 has 13 residues. Trimming removed 0 bases at V and 5 bases at J, with 6 bases between. CDR3 protein: CASSQDLGDTQYF. CDR3 in DNA: TGTGCCAGCAGCCAAGATTTGGGAGATACGCAGTATTTT.

The rearrangement links TRBV7-2 to TRBJ1-1; 8 bases align to TRBD1. Trimming cost V 5 bases and J 4 bases; bases outside gene matches: 3. The CDR3 contains 13 residues. Germline CDR1 reads SGHTA; CDR2 reads FQGNSA. The CDR3 DNA is TGTGCCAGCAGCCTGGGACAGGCCACTGAAGCTTTCTTT. Encoded protein: CASSLGQATEAFF.

The gene calls are TRBV5-1 and TRBJ1-1; 8 nucleotides agree with TRBD1. The CDR3 has 16 amino acids. Germline loops: CDR1 SGHRS, CDR2 YFSETQ. The V segment lost 6 bases and the J segment 4 bases; nucleotides outside the gene matches: 14. The CDR3 loop is CASTGPRGRRGTEAFF. CDR3 sequence (DNA): TGCGCCAGCACCGGCCCCAGGGGGCGACGGGGCACTGAAGCTTTCTTT.

V is TRBV20-1 and J is TRBJ2-3; 7 bases map to TRBD2. This CDR3 region has 14 residues. Germline loops: CDR1 DFQATT, CDR2 SNEGSKA (reference sequence). The trim removed 2 bases at V and 3 bases at J, leaving 5 bases unmatched. The CDR3 is CSARYGGSTDTQYF. In nucleotides, the CDR3 is TGCAGTGCTAGATATGGCGGGAGTACAGATACGCAGTATTTT.

V usage is TRBV28 and J usage is TRBJ1-1; no firm D call. This CDR3 is 10 amino acids long. V was trimmed by 3 bases and J by 11 bases, leaving 7 bases between them. CDR1 MDHEN and CDR2 SYDVKM come from the germline V gene. The CDR3 spells CASSFREAFF. In nucleotides, the CDR3 is TGTGCCAGCAGTTTCCGAGAGGCTTTCTTT. Based on the CDR3 plus reference TRBV28 and TRBJ1-1, the full variable domain is DVKVTQSSRYLVKRTGEKVFLECVQDMDHENMFWYRQDPGLGLRLIYFSYDVKMKEKGDIPEGYSVSREKKERFSLILESASTNQTSMYLCASSFREAFFGQGTRLTVV.

V is TRBV12-5 and J is TRBJ1-5; 7 bases are shared with TRBD1. CDR3 size: 16 residues. Per germline, CDR1 LGHNT and CDR2 FRNRAP. The J segment lost 3 bases and the V segment lost 0 bases, leaving 5 bases of the junction unmatched. The CDR3 loop is CASGLVRGQDNQPQHF. The CDR3 DNA reads as TGTGCTAGTGGTTTGGTAAGAGGACAGGACAATCAGCCCCAGCATTTT. Full variable domain (remainder filled in from reference TRBV12-5 and TRBJ1-5): DARVTQTPRHKVTEMGQEVTMRCQPILGHNTVFWYRQTMMQGLELLAYFRNRAPLDDSGMPKDRFSAEMPDATLATLKIQPSEPRDSAVYFCASGLVRGQDNQPQHFGDGTRLSIL.

The gene calls are TRBV12-3 or TRBV12-4 and TRBJ1-2; D unclear. V dropped 6 bases and J dropped 7 bases, with 12 bases sitting between them. This CDR3 is 12 amino acids long. CDR3 DNA sequence: TGTGCCAGCAGCCATCTGGTGGGTGGCTACACCTTC. It translates to CASSHLVGGYTF.

This chain joins TRBV21-1 and TRBJ2-7; TRBD2 is the table's D call and was not checked against the DNA. TRBV21-1 counts as a pseudogene. The CDR3 spans 16 residues. CDR3 coding DNA: TGTGCCAGCAGCAATCAAAGGAGGGACAGTTCCTACGAGCAGTACGTC. The encoded protein is CASSNQRRDSSYEQYV.

In nucleotides, the CDR3 is TGTGCCAGCAGCCAAGCAGCGGGAGTGGGTGAGACCCAGTACTTC. Its translation is CASSQAAGVGETQYF. This sequence joins TRBV3-1 and TRBJ2-5; 8 bases map to TRBD2. The ends lost 1 base at V and 5 bases at J; junction bases unmatched: 6. This CDR3 contains 15 residues. In germline, CDR1 is LGHDT, CDR2 YNNKEL (reference sequence).

This chain's CDR3 is CASSWETSGGYNEQFF. CDR3 in DNA: TGCGCCAGCAGCTGGGAGACTAGCGGGGGTTACAATGAGCAGTTCTTC. The chain uses TRBV5-1 and TRBJ2-1; TRBD2 matches 12 bases. The CDR3 sequence is 16 residues long. Looked up from germline, CDR1 is SGHRS and CDR2 is YFSETQ. V lost 3 bases to trimming and J lost 4 bases; unmatched junction nucleotides: 5.

This clonotype appeared a single time. V gene TRBV5-1 combines with J gene TRBJ2-4; TRBD1 aligns across 10 bases. Germline CDR1 and CDR2: SGHRS and YFSETQ. V lost 4 bases to trimming and J lost 9 bases; unmatched junction nucleotides: 10. There are 15 residues in the CDR3. The CDR3 DNA follows: TGCGCCAGCAGCGGCTCCCGGGACAGGGGAAGCATTCAGTACTTC. Translating gives CASSGSRDRGSIQYF. Using reference TRBV5-1 and TRBJ2-4 for the parts outside the CDR3, the full variable domain is KAGVTQTPRYLIKTRGQQVTLSCSPISGHRSVSWYQQTPGQGLQFLFEYFSETQRNKGNFPGRFSGRQFSNSRSEMNVSTLELGDSALYLCASSGSRDRGSIQYFGAGTRLSVL.